This T cell receptor beta chain was identified in a study of CD8 T cells in Susac syndrome. Whole-study results and caveats: TCR sequencing and HLA analysis covered a relatively small number of individuals.

RNA totalling roughly 0.5 to 1 ug underwent reverse transcription with random hexamers. With immunoSEQ multiplex PCR, TCR beta CDR3 was amplified across 54 Vbeta and 13 Jbeta. In TCRdb, the immunoSEQ multiplex PCR reads were re-called with MiXCR into one record per CDR3 protein. The sample yields 100,000 to 150,000 distinct CDR3 sequences, 85% to 95% seen once. The J segment lost 5 bases and the V segment lost 6 bases, leaving 4 bases of the junction unmatched. The V gene's germline CDR1 is MNHEY and CDR2 SVGAGI. This CDR3 has 13 residues. The authors sequenced TCR beta from blood CD8+ and CD4+ T cells. Of note for this clonotype: Its antigen is as yet unknown.

The chain combines TRBV6-5 with TRBJ1-5; the match to TRBD1 covers 7 bases. This receptor was obtained from a human donor with multiple sclerosis. Sequencing input: CD4+ T cells from PBMCs. The chain's CDR3 is CASRGQNDQPQHF. CDR3 DNA: TGTGCCAGCAGGGGACAGAACGATCAGCCCCAGCATTTT.